The 23 T cell receptor beta chains in this list originate from one sample, sequenced in a study of identical twins (dated by TCRdb to 2016 to 2017). The library was produced with 5' RACE. These reads were obtained on an Illumina HiSeq 2000. Using fastp at Q25 and MiXCR, TCRdb reprocessed the public reads and kept productive beta chains. All rows with the same CDR3 protein become a single entry with the most common DNA and genes. For this sample the table gives 600,000 to 800,000 distinct CDR3 sequences, of which about 20% were detected only once. Over 4% of the sample is held by the ten biggest clonotypes. These data were also reused for a study on T cells expressing NK-cell markers.

Material: PBMCs. The receptor source for this set is a woman aged 18-29 years in good health.

There are many counts of this clonotype. This chain links TRBV29-1 with TRBJ1-1; perhaps TRBD1 as D (5 bases). V was trimmed by 6 bases and J by 0 bases, leaving 17 bases between them. This CDR3 has 15 residues. Germline CDR1 and CDR2: SQVTM and ANQGSEA. The CDR3 DNA reads as TGCAGCGTCTCCGGGGGATGGGGGATGAACACTGAAGCTTTCTTT. Encoded protein: CSVSGGWGMNTEAFF.

This clonotype was detected only a few times. This rearrangement joins TRBV6-5 to TRBJ2-7; no definite D call. The CDR3 contains 14 residues. CDR1 is MNHEY and CDR2 is SVGAGI in the germline V gene. V lost 4 bases, J lost 4 bases, and 14 bases lay in between. Here the CDR3 DNA reads TGTGCCAGCAGTTGGGCCGGAGTCAAATACGAGCAGTACTTC. It is translated as CASSWAGVKYEQYF.

This clonotype has just a few counts. The chain has TRBV4-3 and TRBJ2-7; 11 bases line up with TRBD1. With 0 bases clipped from V and 5 bases from J, the junction kept 3 bases outside the gene matches. CDR3 length: 15 amino acids. Germline V gene sequence: CDR1 LGHNA, CDR2 YSLEER. CDR3 region: CASSQDGQGADEQYF. The CDR3 nucleotides read TGCGCCAGCAGCCAAGACGGACAGGGGGCGGACGAGCAGTACTTC.

This clonotype was observed a few times. This chain connects TRBV25-1 to TRBJ2-3; the D gene is possibly TRBD1 (7 bases). Trimming shortened V by 4 bases and J by 5 bases, and 22 bases separated the two germline ends. CDR1 MGHDK and CDR2 SYGVNS come from the germline V gene. This CDR3 contains 17 residues. CDR3 nucleotides: TGTGCCAGCAGTGGACAAAAGGAGGACAGGCGGGGAGATACGCAGTATTTT. Encoded protein: CASSGQKEDRRGDTQYF.

This clonotype was observed at least ten times. This chain links TRBV12-3 or TRBV12-4 with TRBJ2-7, with D tentatively TRBD1 (6 bases). V was cut by 6 bases and J by 6 bases, with 18 bases left in between. CDR3 size: 14 residues. The DNA of the CDR3 is TGTGCCAGCAGCTTGGGACATCTTAGATCCGAGCAGTACTTC. Its protein product is CASSLGHLRSEQYF.

This clonotype has only a few counts. V usage is TRBV6-1 and J usage is TRBJ2-1; unclear D gene. The CDR3 has 13 amino acids. Trimming removed 5 bases at V and 4 bases at J, with 9 bases between. Germline V gene data show CDR1 as MNHNS and CDR2 as SASEGT. The CDR3, as DNA: TGTGCCAGCAGTAAAGAGAATTACAATGAGCAGTTCTTC. This translates into CASSKENYNEQFF.

This clonotype occurred a few times. The genes are TRBV6-6 and TRBJ2-3; D is unclear. Germline CDR1 MNHNY, CDR2 SVGAGI (reference sequence). This CDR3 is 12 amino acids long. Deletions cut 5 bases from V and 8 bases from J, with 11 bases between. The CDR3 bases are TGTGCCAGCAGTCCCGTCGCCGGTACGCAGTATTTT. Its protein is CASSPVAGTQYF.

The sample holds a few counts of this clonotype. The genes are TRBV12-3 or TRBV12-4 and TRBJ1-2; D not resolved. There are 13 residues in the CDR3. Trimming shortened V by 3 bases and J by 5 bases, and 10 bases separated the two germline ends. CDR3 in amino acids: CASSFIRSYGYTF. The CDR3, as DNA: TGTGCCAGCAGTTTTATCAGGTCTTATGGCTACACCTTC.

In its sample, this clonotype was seen a few times. The chain links TRBV4-1 to TRBJ2-5; 8 bases line up with TRBD2. Germline CDR1 reads MGHRA; CDR2 reads YSYEKL. The CDR3 covers 17 residues. The trim removed 1 base at V and 6 bases at J, leaving 13 bases unmatched. The CDR3 region is CASSQGNSGALTQTQYF. DNA of the CDR3: TGCGCCAGCAGCCAAGGAAATAGCGGGGCGTTAACTCAGACCCAGTACTTC.

The genes are TRBV3-1 and TRBJ2-3, with TRBD2 matching 8 bases. This CDR3 is 17 amino acids long. Germline assignment: CDR1 LGHDT and CDR2 YNNKEL (reference sequence). V shed 0 bases, J shed 2 bases, and the junction held 7 bases outside the gene matches. The CDR3 region is CASSQDWSGGHTDTQYF. DNA for the CDR3: TGTGCCAGCAGCCAAGATTGGTCGGGGGGGCACACAGATACGCAGTATTTT.

This clonotype appeared a single time. V gene TRBV5-6 combines with J gene TRBJ2-7, with a weak D call TRBD1 (5 bases). CDR1 SGHDT and CDR2 YYEEEE come from the germline V gene. The V and J ends lost 6 bases and 3 bases respectively, with 13 bases between them. The CDR3 consists of 13 residues. Here the CDR3 reads CASIKRTGYEQYF. The CDR3 DNA is TGTGCCAGCATCAAGCGAACAGGCTACGAGCAGTACTTC.

CDR3 protein: CAISGQGNQPQHF. The CDR3 bases are TGTGCCATCAGCGGACAGGGGAATCAGCCCCAGCATTTT. The chain recombines TRBV10-3 with TRBJ1-5, with 9 positions matching TRBD1. Trimming cost V 6 bases and J 4 bases; bases outside gene matches: 1. Germline V gene data show CDR1 as ENHRY and CDR2 as SYGVKD. This CDR3 is 13 amino acids long.

This clonotype was picked up a small number of times. This chain connects TRBV29-1 to TRBJ1-4; no clear D. The CDR3 runs to 14 residues. V was trimmed by 4 bases and J by 6 bases, leaving 15 bases between them. Per germline, CDR1 SQVTM and CDR2 ANQGSEA. CDR3 sequence (DNA): TGCAGCGTTGTAGGCAGCCAGAGGGATGAAAAACTGTTTTTT. This codes for CSVVGSQRDEKLFF. Using reference TRBV29-1 and TRBJ1-4 for the parts outside the CDR3, the full variable domain is SAVISQKPSRDICQRGTSLTIQCQVDSQVTMMFWYRQQPGQSLTLIATANQGSEATYESGFVIDKFPISRPNLTFSTLTVSNMSPEDSSIYLCSVVGSQRDEKLFFGSGTQLSVL.

V and J are TRBV3-1 and TRBJ1-2, with D perhaps matching TRBD1 (6 bases). V was shortened by 6 bases and J by 3 bases, with 17 bases between the two germline ends. The CDR3 is made up of 15 amino acids. From germline, CDR1 is LGHDT and CDR2 YNNKEL (reference sequence). The chain's CDR3 is CASRPQGILDYGYTF. The CDR3 DNA sequence: TGTGCCAGCAGACCCCAGGGGATACTTGACTATGGCTACACCTTC.

The chain is built from TRBV12-3 or TRBV12-4 and TRBJ2-7, with 8 bases identical to TRBD1. V shed 3 bases and J 7 bases; nucleotides not matched to a gene: 11. The CDR3 loop spans 15 amino acids. The CDR3 DNA reads as TGTGCCAGCAGTTTGCGACAGGGGCTTCCGCGGGAGCAGTACTTC. Amino acid sequence: CASSLRQGLPREQYF.

The rearrangement joins TRBV3-1 to TRBJ2-1; 14 bases line up with TRBD2. Germline trimming cut 6 bases from V and 5 bases from J; bases unmatched to any gene: 3. The CDR3 sequence is 15 residues long. Germline-derived CDR1 and CDR2 are LGHDT and YNNKEL (reference sequence). The CDR3: CASRRTSGGNNEQFF. The CDR3 coding sequence is TGTGCCAGCAGGCGGACTAGCGGGGGGAACAATGAGCAGTTCTTC.

J is TRBJ2-7 and V is TRBV5-5; weak D call: TRBD2 (6 bases). The CDR3 is made up of 14 amino acids. Germline V gene lookup returns CDR1 SGHKS and CDR2 YYEKEE (reference sequence). The V gene lost 5 bases and the J gene lost 5 bases, with 17 bases spanning the gap. The CDR3 sequence: CASRRDSPWDEQYF. In DNA form, the CDR3 reads TGTGCCAGCAGGCGGGACTCCCCTTGGGACGAGCAGTACTTC.

The sample holds a few counts of this clonotype. This chain connects TRBV5-6 to TRBJ2-5; D is possibly TRBD2 (5 bases). CDR3 length equals 14 residues. CDR1 SGHDT and CDR2 YYEEEE come from the germline V gene. Trimming cost V 3 bases and J 0 bases, with 9 bases left between them. CDR3 bases: TGTGCCAGCAGCTCCGGGGAGCACCAAGAGACCCAGTACTTC. It yields the protein CASSSGEHQETQYF.

This clonotype was counted a few times. The chain combines TRBV7-9 with TRBJ2-1; the match to TRBD2 covers 7 bases. CDR3 size: 16 residues. V gave up 1 base and J gave up 4 bases; unmatched junction bases: 7. Germline loops: CDR1 SEHNR, CDR2 FQNEAQ (reference sequence). The CDR3 reads CASSLGAGLMYNEQFF. In DNA form, the CDR3 reads TGTGCCAGCAGCTTAGGAGCGGGGCTCATGTACAATGAGCAGTTCTTC.

The V gene is TRBV12-3 or TRBV12-4, the J gene TRBJ2-7; no firm D call. V dropped 2 bases and J dropped 7 bases, with 9 bases sitting between them. CDR3 size: 12 residues. The CDR3 region is CASSLLIGEQYF. The CDR3 DNA follows: TGTGCCAGCAGTTTACTCATCGGGGAGCAGTACTTC.

V usage is TRBV12-3 or TRBV12-4 and J usage is TRBJ1-1, with D perhaps matching TRBD1 (5 bases). The V end was cut by 6 bases, the J end by 10 bases, with 18 bases between. This CDR3 region has 13 residues. The CDR3 nucleotides are TGTGCCAGCAGAGAATTCCGGGGCCTAGGAGCTTTCTTT. Amino acid sequence: CASREFRGLGAFF.

J is TRBJ2-7 and V is TRBV5-1; TRBD1 agrees at 9 bases. The junction had 17 bases not matched to a gene; V was cut back by 6 bases and J by 4 bases. This CDR3 is 17 amino acids long. Germline values: CDR1 SGHRS, CDR2 YFSETQ. The CDR3 spells CASTGQGISTVGYEQYF. The CDR3 bases are TGCGCCAGCACTGGACAGGGGATCTCGACTGTGGGGTACGAGCAGTACTTC.

This clonotype has ten or more counts. The J gene is TRBJ1-5, the V gene TRBV20-1, with unresolved D. Trimming stripped 3 bases from V and 7 bases from J, with 7 bases between. CDR1 and CDR2 (germline): DFQATT, SNEGSKA (reference sequence). The CDR3 totals 11 residues. The CDR3 DNA sequence: TGCAGTGCTAGCCAAGGGCAGCCCCAGCATTTT. It translates to CSASQGQPQHF.